The 22 T cell receptor beta chains given below trace back to one sample, sequenced in a study of blood T cell repertoires in COVID-19. Clones were sequenced by immunoSEQ multiplex PCR, and TCRdb holds only the in-frame ones, with some missing. The profile shows about 70,000 clones, 87% of them singletons. Sequencing was done on a sample of peripheral blood. The receptors were sampled from a woman younger than 35 with acute or convalescent COVID-19.

This chain uses TRBV5-1 with TRBJ2-1; 11 bases line up with TRBD1. Per the germline V gene, CDR1 is SGHRS and CDR2 is YFSETQ. The CDR3 is made up of 15 amino acids. With V trimmed by 0 bases and J by 6 bases, 2 bases remained unmatched. CDR3 nucleotides: TGCGCCAGCAGCTTGGTAGGGACAGGGGGCAATGAGCAGTTCTTC. It yields the protein CASSLVGTGGNEQFF.

The chain carries TRBV2 and TRBJ1-1; perhaps TRBD1 as D (5 bases). In germline, CDR1 is SNHLY, CDR2 FYNNEI. The CDR3 extends over 14 amino acids. Between the trimmed V and J ends, which lost 2 bases and 5 bases, there was a span of 12 bases. The CDR3 region is CASSEWGGGTEAFF. The CDR3 DNA reads TGTGCCAGCAGTGAATGGGGGGGAGGGACTGAAGCTTTCTTT. The complete variable domain, with remaining parts taken from reference TRBV2 and TRBJ1-1, reads EPEVTQTPSHQVTQMGQEVILRCVPISNHLYFYWYRQILGQKVEFLVSFYNNEISEKSEIFDDQFSVERPDGSNFTLKIRSTKLEDSAMYFCASSEWGGGTEAFFGQGTRLTVV.

The chain is built from TRBV5-6 and TRBJ2-1, with a possible D match to TRBD1 (8 bases). This CDR3 spans 15 amino acids. CDR1 is SGHDT, CDR2 YYEEEE, per germline. The V and J ends lost 2 bases and 4 bases respectively, with 13 bases between them. The CDR3 loop is CASSFGQGGYNEQFF. As DNA, the CDR3 is TGTGCCAGCAGCTTCGGACAGGGAGGGTACAATGAGCAGTTCTTC.

The chain employs TRBV30 and TRBJ1-1; the D is unclear. Trimming left V 2 bases short and J 5 bases short, with 15 bases between. The germline gives CDR1 GTSNPN, CDR2 SVGIG (reference sequence). The CDR3 spans 14 residues. For the CDR3, the DNA is TGTGCCTGGAGTACCCCCGGGGAAAAGACTGAAGCTTTCTTT. Its protein product is CAWSTPGEKTEAFF. Based on the CDR3 plus reference TRBV30 and TRBJ1-1, the full variable domain is SQTIHQWPATLVQPVGSPLSLECTVEGTSNPNLYWYRQAAGRGLQLLFYSVGIGQISSEVPQNLSASRPQDRQFILSSKKLLLSDSGFYLCAWSTPGEKTEAFFGQGTRLTVV.

This chain links TRBV19 with TRBJ2-7; 10 positions agree with TRBD1. The germline CDR1 and CDR2 sequences are LNHDA and SQIVND (reference sequence). This CDR3 is built from 14 residues. V lost 5 bases, J lost 2 bases, and 3 bases stayed unmatched. In DNA, the CDR3 is TGTGCCAGTAGTGACAGGGGGCTAACCTACGAGCAGTACTTC. Translation gives CASSDRGLTYEQYF. The full variable domain, in which reference TRBV19 and TRBJ2-7 provide the parts outside the CDR3, is DGGITQSPKYLFRKEGQNVTLSCEQNLNHDAMYWYRQDPGQGLRLIYYSQIVNDFQKGDIAEGYSVSREKKESFPLTVTSAQKNPTAFYLCASSDRGLTYEQYFGPGTRLTVT.

The chain links TRBV3-1 (or the pseudogene TRBV3-2) to TRBJ2-2, with TRBD2 matching over 8 bases. The CDR3 spans 16 residues. Per the germline V gene, CDR1 is LGHDT and CDR2 is YNNKEL (reference sequence). J gave up 1 base and V 2 bases, and 3 bases lay outside the gene matches. The CDR3 sequence is CASSQLAGVNTGELFF. CDR3 coding DNA: TGTGCCAGCAGCCAACTAGCGGGTGTGAACACCGGGGAGCTGTTTTTT.

V usage is TRBV3-1 (or the pseudogene TRBV3-2) and J usage is TRBJ2-2; TRBD1 aligns across 8 bases. V lost 1 base, J lost 4 bases, and 5 bases stayed unmatched. This CDR3 comprises 16 residues. Germline assignment: CDR1 LGHDT and CDR2 YNNKEL (reference sequence). DNA of the CDR3: TGTGCCAGCAGCCAAGCGACAGGGGCGGGCACCGGGGAGCTGTTTTTT. This encodes CASSQATGAGTGELFF.

This clone has just a few counts. The rearrangement joins TRBV28 to TRBJ1-2, with 8 bases lining up with TRBD1. The germline V gene has CDR1 MDHEN and CDR2 SYDVKM. The J segment lost 1 base and the V segment lost 5 bases, leaving 6 bases of the junction unmatched. This CDR3 region has 15 residues. The CDR3 nucleotides read TGTGCCAGCAGTGGCGGACAGGGCCTTAACTATGGCTACACCTTC. Residues: CASSGGQGLNYGYTF.

This sequence joins TRBV29-1 and TRBJ1-2; a possible D gene is TRBD1 (6 bases). The CDR3 extends over 13 amino acids. From germline, CDR1 is SQVTM and CDR2 ANQGSEA. The V gene lost 4 bases and the J gene lost 3 bases, with 12 bases spanning the gap. The CDR3 protein is CSVGEGGDYGYTF. The CDR3 nucleotides are TGCAGCGTTGGAGAGGGGGGGGACTATGGCTACACCTTC. Supplemented by reference TRBV29-1 and TRBJ1-2, the full variable domain reads SAVISQKPSRDICQRGTSLTIQCQVDSQVTMMFWYRQQPGQSLTLIATANQGSEATYESGFVIDKFPISRPNLTFSTLTVSNMSPEDSSIYLCSVGEGGDYGYTFGSGTRLTVV.

This clone was seen a few times. In the same sample, other DNA sequences code for this CDR3. This sequence joins TRBV30 and TRBJ1-5; D may be TRBD1 (5 bases). The V and J ends lost 2 bases and 2 bases respectively, with 7 bases between them. The CDR3 sequence is 13 residues long. Germline V gives CDR1 GTSNPN, CDR2 SVGIG (reference sequence). The CDR3 nucleotides are TGTGCCTGGAGTCCGGGGGGCAATCAGCCCCAGCATTTT. Translation: CAWSPGGNQPQHF.

Only one count was recorded for this clone. This chain uses TRBV13 with TRBJ2-3; TRBD2 matches at 8 bases. Germline-derived CDR1 and CDR2 are PRHDT and FYEKMQ (reference sequence). The CDR3 extends over 14 amino acids. Trimming took 5 bases from V and 2 from J; bases not matched to a gene: 3. CDR3 protein: CASSPREVTDTQYF. As DNA, the CDR3 is TGTGCCAGCAGCCCGCGGGAGGTCACAGATACGCAGTATTTT.

The chain recombines TRBV25-1 with TRBJ1-1; D may be TRBD1 (6 bases). V was cut by 10 bases and J by 7 bases, with 13 bases left in between. Germline V gene lookup returns CDR1 MGHDK and CDR2 SYGVNS. CDR3 length equals 11 residues. The CDR3 here is CATRTVGEAFF. CDR3 nucleotide sequence: TGTGCCACGAGGACAGTCGGTGAAGCTTTCTTT.

This clone was observed a single time. The CDR3 nucleotides read TGTGCCAGCAGTCCACGAGACAGGGAGGATGAGCAGTTCTTC. Its protein is CASSPRDREDEQFF. This chain links TRBV2 with TRBJ2-1; the D gene is possibly TRBD1 (7 bases). This CDR3 is 14 amino acids long. Germline CDR1 and CDR2: SNHLY and FYNNEI. V was clipped by 5 bases and J by 8 bases, with 16 bases between them.

This clone showed up just once. V usage is TRBV3-1 (or the pseudogene TRBV3-2) and J usage is TRBJ2-1, with 9 positions matching TRBD1. CDR1 LGHDT and CDR2 YNNKEL come from the germline V gene (reference sequence). The CDR3 length is 18 residues. The junction had 13 bases not matched to a gene; V was cut back by 0 bases and J by 7 bases. The DNA for the CDR3 is TGTGCCAGCAGCCAAGAGAAGCCGGGACAGGGTTTCTCAAATGAGCAGTTCTTC. Translation gives CASSQEKPGQGFSNEQFF.

The rearrangement uses TRBV7-8 and TRBJ1-1; no reliable D call. V gave up 4 bases and J gave up 3 bases, with 9 bases separating them. CDR3 length equals 13 residues. Germline V gene lookup returns CDR1 SGHVS and CDR2 FQNEAQ. The CDR3 DNA follows: TGTGCCAGCAGCTGGGAGGAGCACACTGAAGCTTTCTTT. It codes for CASSWEEHTEAFF.

By share of the sample, this clone is medium-sized. The rearrangement uses TRBV4-1 and TRBJ1-6, with TRBD1 matching over 7 bases. This CDR3 has 16 amino acids. Trimming at V came to 1 base and at J to 7 bases, leaving 7 bases not matched to a gene. CDR1 is MGHRA and CDR2 is YSYEKL in the germline V gene. CDR3 sequence (DNA): TGCGCCAGCAGCCAAGGACAGGGCAGCCTCAATTCACCCCTCCACTTT. It encodes CASSQGQGSLNSPLHF.

The rearrangement uses TRBV29-1 and TRBJ1-1, with D possibly being TRBD1 (6 bases). V gave up 5 bases and J gave up 0 bases, with 10 bases separating them. Germline CDR1 SQVTM, CDR2 ANQGSEA. The CDR3 spans 13 residues. The CDR3 loop is CSVTTGMNTEAFF. The CDR3 coding sequence is TGCAGCGTTACTACAGGGATGAACACTGAAGCTTTCTTT.

The chain has TRBV9 and TRBJ2-3, with TRBD2 identical over 16 bases. Germline V CDR1 and CDR2: SGDLS, YYNGEE. After removal of 3 bases from V and 3 bases from J, the junction contained 1 base not matched to a gene. The CDR3 is 16 amino acids. CDR3 DNA sequence: TGTGCCAGCAGCGCGGGACTAGCGGGAGGGACAGATACGCAGTATTTT. Its protein product is CASSAGLAGGTDTQYF.

The gene calls are TRBV6-1 and TRBJ1-1; 7 bases line up with TRBD1. The CDR3 loop spans 14 amino acids. V shed 0 bases, J shed 7 bases, and the junction held 5 bases outside the gene matches. The V gene's germline CDR1 is MNHNS and CDR2 SASEGT. CDR3 in DNA: TGTGCCAGCAGTGAAGCCCTCGACAGGGTTGAAGCTTTCTTT. Translation: CASSEALDRVEAFF.

This clone has only one observation. This chain uses TRBV28 with TRBJ1-2; 9 bases fit TRBD1. J was trimmed by 4 bases and V by 3 bases; bases with no gene match: 6. The CDR3 is 15 residues long. The germline CDR1 and CDR2 sequences are MDHEN and SYDVKM. The CDR3 DNA reads TGTGCCAGCAGTTTTTCCCGGGACAGGGTCTATGGCTACACCTTC. This gives the protein CASSFSRDRVYGYTF.

A single count supports this clone. The rearrangement joins TRBV28 to TRBJ2-3; the match to TRBD1 covers 9 bases. V dropped 4 bases and J dropped 3; count of bases not matched to a gene: 5. Germline CDR1 reads MDHEN; CDR2 reads SYDVKM. This CDR3 region has 15 residues. This CDR3 reads CASSSGDRATDTQYF. Written as DNA, the CDR3 is TGTGCCAGCAGTTCCGGGGACAGGGCGACAGATACGCAGTATTTT.

The chain uses TRBV2 and TRBJ1-1, with TRBD1 matching over 7 bases. This CDR3 is built from 13 residues. The ends lost 6 bases at V and 1 base at J; junction bases unmatched: 2. CDR1 SNHLY and CDR2 FYNNEI come from the germline V gene. CDR3 nucleotides: TGTGCCAGCAGGGGACAGAAGAACACTGAAGCTTTCTTT. It specifies CASRGQKNTEAFF.